This T cell receptor beta chain was obtained from a study of T cells after yellow fever vaccination. The CDR3 extends over 19 amino acids. Germline loops: CDR1 SGHRS, CDR2 YFSETQ. V shed 4 bases and J 0 bases; nucleotides not matched to a gene: 8. Each CDR3 protein gets one entry after TCRdb re-called the 5' RACE reads with MiXCR. The sample shows more than 350,000 distinct CDR3 sequences, more than 9% of them seen only once. The sequencing used PBMCs, collected on the day of the first yellow fever vaccination. This receptor was identified in a man aged 18 to 30 who received the YFV17D yellow fever vaccine. The chain is built from TRBV5-1 and TRBJ2-1, with TRBD2 matching over 15 bases. CDR3: CASSPVGLAGGYSYNEQFF. CDR3 nucleotides: TGCGCCAGCAGCCCCGTGGGACTAGCGGGGGGCTACTCCTACAATGAGCAGTTCTTC.